These 5 T cell receptor beta chains came from one sample sequenced in a study of T cell repertoires in cytomegalovirus infection (dated by TCRdb to about 2019). Sequencing took place on an Illumina HiSeq 1500. Through fastp at Q25 and MiXCR, TCRdb rebuilt clones from the public reads, retaining in-frame beta chains. Entries that share a CDR3 protein sequence are merged under the most common genes and DNA. Across this sample there are about 76,000 distinct CDR3 sequences, with 3.7% seen only once. The biggest ten clones account for 3.5% to 6% of the sample. The sample consisted of PBMCs. The receptors derive from a human donor in good health (CMV status not recorded). Some clones in this sample may be carry-over from other donors' samples.

There are many counts of this clonotype. The chain employs TRBV6-2 or TRBV6-3 and TRBJ2-5, with D unresolved. Germline V CDR1 and CDR2: MNHEY, SVGEGT. V dropped 7 bases and J dropped 1 base, with 7 bases sitting between them. CDR3 length equals 12 residues. DNA for the CDR3: TGTGCCAGCAAGAAACGCCAAGAGACCCAGTACTTC. It codes for CASKKRQETQYF.

This clonotype was detected many times. V usage is TRBV4-1 and J usage is TRBJ1-3; D not resolved. Germline V gene sequence: CDR1 MGHRA, CDR2 YSYEKL. The CDR3 contains 17 residues. Trimming removed 0 bases at V and 1 base at J, with 13 bases between. The CDR3 sequence is CASSQDISRGSGNTIYF. In nucleotides, the CDR3 is TGCGCCAGCAGCCAAGATATAAGCAGAGGTTCTGGAAACACCATATATTTT.

The table lists this clonotype with many counts. The chain uses TRBV9 and TRBJ1-3; possibly TRBD1 for D (5 bases). Germline CDR1 reads SGDLS; CDR2 reads YYNGEE. CDR3 size: 17 residues. Trimming shortened V by 4 bases and J by 2 bases, and 19 bases separated the two germline ends. CDR3 bases: TGTGCCAGCAGCAGCGACCAACTGGGGGGACCTGGAAACACCATATATTTT. This sequence encodes CASSSDQLGGPGNTIYF.

This clonotype was counted many times. The V gene is TRBV24-1, the J gene TRBJ2-1; D possibly corresponds to TRBD2 (5 bases). Germline-derived CDR1 and CDR2 are KGHDR and SFDVKD. The CDR3 spans 13 residues. V shed 4 bases and J shed 9 bases, with 12 bases lying between them. The CDR3 here is CATSDGSRGEQFF. CDR3 nucleotides: TGTGCCACCAGTGACGGTTCCCGGGGTGAGCAGTTCTTC.

In its sample, this clonotype was seen many times. The chain uses TRBV3-1 and TRBJ2-5, with 10 bases that match TRBD2. V shed 6 bases, J shed 13 bases, and the junction held 20 bases outside the gene matches. CDR3 length equals 16 residues. Germline values: CDR1 LGHDT, CDR2 YNNKEL (reference sequence). The CDR3 spells CASRSTSGIGKRPWYF. The CDR3 coding sequence is TGTGCCAGCAGGTCAACTAGCGGGATCGGAAAGAGACCCTGGTACTTC.